This section outlines one T cell receptor beta chain sequence together with its context. The sample belongs to a study of T cell responses to AZD1222 COVID-19 vaccine. Study as a whole: Second doses at about 4 or about 12 weeks were pooled.

Trimming removed 7 bases from V and 7 bases from J, with 14 bases in between. This CDR3 comprises 13 residues. Germline assignment: CDR1 LNHDA and CDR2 SQIVND (reference sequence). The table came from immunoSEQ multiplex PCR; TCRdb's copy has only in-frame clones and leaves some out. The sample carries approximately 150,000 clones, approximately 94% recorded once. This TCR was sampled from an adult in good health. The sample was peripheral blood, taken on day 0 of AZD1222 vaccination. This chain links TRBV19 with TRBJ1-5; tentative D call: TRBD1 (5 bases). The CDR3 is CASMAGLGQPQHF. In DNA form, the CDR3 reads TGTGCCAGTATGGCAGGGCTCGGGCAGCCCCAGCATTTT.